A selection of T cell receptor beta chains follows, all from one sample in a study of T cells after yellow fever vaccination. In TCRdb, the 5' RACE reads were re-called with MiXCR into one record per CDR3 protein. The table lists about 220,000 distinct CDR3 sequences, 3% to 4% of them singletons. Sequencing used CD4+ T cells sorted from PBMCs, obtained 10 days after the yellow fever booster vaccination. These receptors were collected from a man between 18 and 29 years old who received the YFV17D yellow fever vaccine. Both conserved end residues are part of each CDR3. A D gene is named only where the DNA matches it firmly. Some rows mark clone size as missing; the rest say once, few, many or name a class of expanded clone.

clone size: many; V gene: TRBV29-1; D gene: TRBD1; J gene: TRBJ2-5; CDR3 protein: CSVENTGGEETQYF; CDR3 DNA: TGCAGCGTTGAAAACACAGGGGGCGAAGAGACCCAGTACTTC
clone size: many; V gene: TRBV10-2; D gene: TRBD1; J gene: TRBJ1-5; CDR3 protein: CASSGQGKQPQHF; CDR3 DNA: TGCGCCAGCAGCGGACAGGGAAAACAGCCCCAGCATTTT
clone size: few; V gene: TRBV5-1; D gene: NA; J gene: TRBJ2-1; CDR3 protein: CASSLRGGPYNEQFF; CDR3 DNA: TGCGCCAGCAGCTTAAGGGGGGGACCCTACAATGAGCAGTTCTTC
clone size: few; V gene: TRBV7-9; D gene: NA; J gene: TRBJ1-1; CDR3 protein: CASSSGRMNTEAFF; CDR3 DNA: TGTGCCAGCAGCTCCGGGCGGATGAACACTGAAGCTTTCTTT
clone size: many; V gene: TRBV4-3; D gene: NA; J gene: TRBJ2-3; CDR3 protein: CASSQAPDSQKYF; CDR3 DNA: TGCGCCAGCAGCCAAGCCCCGGACTCCCAAAAGTATTTT
clone size: NA; V gene: TRBV4-2; D gene: NA; J gene: TRBJ2-3; CDR3 protein: CASSQDYRDTQYF; CDR3 DNA: TGTGCCAGCAGCCAAGATTATCGAGATACGCAGTATTTT
clone size: NA; V gene: TRBV4-2; D gene: NA; J gene: TRBJ1-5; CDR3 protein: CASSQVSREGQPQHF; CDR3 DNA: TGTGCCAGCAGCCAAGTGTCGAGGGAGGGTCAGCCCCAGCATTTT
clone size: many; V gene: TRBV7-9; D gene: NA; J gene: TRBJ2-3; CDR3 protein: CASSLTTPDTQYF; CDR3 DNA: TGTGCCAGCAGCTTAACTACCCCGGATACGCAGTATTTT
clone size: few; V gene: TRBV25-1; D gene: TRBD1; J gene: TRBJ2-3; CDR3 protein: CASSDGQGATDTQYF; CDR3 DNA: TGTGCCAGCAGTGACGGACAGGGGGCCACAGATACGCAGTATTTT
clone size: few; V gene: TRBV5-1; D gene: TRBD1; J gene: TRBJ1-1; CDR3 protein: CASSTGTGSTEAFF; CDR3 DNA: TGCGCCAGCAGCACCGGGACAGGGTCCACTGAAGCTTTCTTT
clone size: few; V gene: TRBV4-2; D gene: TRBD2; J gene: TRBJ2-5; CDR3 protein: CASSQDRGLVETQYF; CDR3 DNA: TGTGCCAGCAGCCAAGATCGGGGACTAGTAGAGACCCAGTACTTC
clone size: many; V gene: TRBV5-4; D gene: NA; J gene: TRBJ2-7; CDR3 protein: CASSRDFYGEQYF; CDR3 DNA: TGTGCCAGCAGCCGCGACTTCTACGGCGAGCAGTACTTC
clone size: NA; V gene: TRBV5-4; D gene: TRBD2; J gene: TRBJ2-1; CDR3 protein: CASSRGTAGGRYNEQFF; CDR3 DNA: TGTGCCAGCAGCCGGGGTACGGCGGGGGGGCGTTACAATGAGCAGTTCTTC
clone size: few; V gene: TRBV10-2; D gene: TRBD1; J gene: TRBJ1-3; CDR3 protein: CASSGRTGTGNTIYF; CDR3 DNA: TGCGCCAGCAGTGGGAGGACAGGGACTGGAAACACCATATATTTT
clone size: few; V gene: TRBV15; D gene: NA; J gene: TRBJ2-3; CDR3 protein: CATSTGGMVADTQYF; CDR3 DNA: TGTGCCACCAGCACTGGGGGCATGGTTGCAGATACGCAGTATTTT
clone size: NA; V gene: TRBV6-2/TRBV6-3; D gene: TRBD1; J gene: TRBJ2-1; CDR3 protein: CASMGQTVNEQFF; CDR3 DNA: TGTGCCAGTATGGGACAGACAGTCAATGAGCAGTTCTTC
clone size: many; V gene: TRBV5-1; D gene: NA; J gene: TRBJ2-1; CDR3 protein: CASSLEQGSYNEQFF; CDR3 DNA: TGCGCCAGCAGCTTGGAACAGGGTAGCTACAATGAGCAGTTCTTC
clone size: few; V gene: TRBV10-3; D gene: NA; J gene: TRBJ1-6; CDR3 protein: CATRRTRGDHSPLHF; CDR3 DNA: TGTGCCACCCGCCGGACTCGGGGGGATCATTCACCCCTCCACTTT
clone size: NA; V gene: TRBV4-3; D gene: NA; J gene: TRBJ1-1; CDR3 protein: CASSQEWGLTEAFF; CDR3 DNA: TGCGCCAGCAGCCAAGAGTGGGGTTTAACTGAAGCTTTCTTT
clone size: few; V gene: TRBV18; D gene: NA; J gene: TRBJ1-6; CDR3 protein: CASSPPGAAGSPLHF; CDR3 DNA: TGTGCCAGCTCACCACCGGGCGCTGCCGGTTCACCCCTCCACTTT
clone size: many; V gene: TRBV7-3; D gene: NA; J gene: TRBJ1-2; CDR3 protein: CASSPWSGSNYGYTF; CDR3 DNA: TGTGCCAGCAGCCCCTGGTCGGGGTCCAACTATGGCTACACCTTC
clone size: many; V gene: TRBV5-1; D gene: NA; J gene: TRBJ2-3; CDR3 protein: CASTRTSPDTQYF; CDR3 DNA: TGCGCCAGCACGCGCACCTCCCCGGATACGCAGTATTTT
clone size: many; V gene: TRBV6-5; D gene: TRBD1; J gene: TRBJ2-4; CDR3 protein: CASSYEVRGTKNIQYF; CDR3 DNA: TGTGCCAGCAGTTACGAGGTCAGGGGGACCAAAAACATTCAGTACTTC
clone size: few; V gene: TRBV7-2; D gene: TRBD2; J gene: TRBJ2-2; CDR3 protein: CASSLALRLADTGELFF; CDR3 DNA: TGTGCCAGCAGCTTAGCGCTGCGGCTAGCGGACACCGGGGAGCTGTTTTTT
clone size: many; V gene: TRBV5-1; D gene: NA; J gene: TRBJ2-5; CDR3 protein: CASSPGATGPETQYF; CDR3 DNA: TGCGCCAGCAGCCCGGGGGCCACAGGGCCAGAGACCCAGTACTTC
clone size: few; V gene: TRBV5-1; D gene: NA; J gene: TRBJ1-1; CDR3 protein: CASSLGPVNTEAFF; CDR3 DNA: TGCGCCAGCAGCTTAGGCCCGGTGAACACTGAAGCTTTCTTT
clone size: many; V gene: TRBV7-2; D gene: NA; J gene: TRBJ1-6; CDR3 protein: CASSAPTPYNSPLHF; CDR3 DNA: TGTGCCAGCAGCGCACCCACCCCCTATAATTCACCCCTCCACTTT
clone size: few; V gene: TRBV7-9; D gene: NA; J gene: TRBJ2-5; CDR3 protein: CASTGRAGYQETQYF; CDR3 DNA: TGTGCCAGCACCGGACGGGCGGGGTACCAAGAGACCCAGTACTTC
clone size: many; V gene: TRBV20-1; D gene: NA; J gene: TRBJ1-4; CDR3 protein: CSARIPGINEKLFF; CDR3 DNA: TGCAGTGCTAGAATACCAGGAATTAATGAAAAACTGTTTTTT
clone size: many; V gene: TRBV6-1; D gene: NA; J gene: TRBJ1-2; CDR3 protein: CASIFNYGYTF; CDR3 DNA: TGTGCCAGTATATTCAACTATGGCTACACCTTC
clone size: many; V gene: TRBV20-1; D gene: NA; J gene: TRBJ2-7; CDR3 protein: CSASPGTGEQYF; CDR3 DNA: TGCAGTGCTAGCCCCGGGACTGGCGAGCAGTACTTC
clone size: many; V gene: TRBV6-5; D gene: TRBD2; J gene: TRBJ2-3; CDR3 protein: CASSPPGLAGARSTDTQYF; CDR3 DNA: TGTGCCAGCAGTCCACCGGGACTAGCGGGGGCTAGGAGCACAGATACGCAGTATTTT
clone size: many; V gene: TRBV7-9; D gene: TRBD2; J gene: TRBJ2-3; CDR3 protein: CASIPFGRESTDTQYF; CDR3 DNA: TGTGCCAGCATCCCTTTTGGGCGGGAGAGCACAGATACGCAGTATTTT
clone size: many; V gene: TRBV7-2; D gene: NA; J gene: TRBJ2-2; CDR3 protein: CASSSQGRINGELFF; CDR3 DNA: TGTGCCAGCAGCTCGCAGGGGAGGATAAACGGGGAGCTGTTTTTT
clone size: many; V gene: TRBV12-3/TRBV12-4; D gene: NA; J gene: TRBJ1-4; CDR3 protein: CASSSGPSFEFF; CDR3 DNA: TGTGCCAGCAGTAGTGGGCCGAGCTTTGAGTTTTTT
clone size: many; V gene: TRBV4-1; D gene: NA; J gene: TRBJ1-4; CDR3 protein: CASSQGQNEKLFF; CDR3 DNA: TGCGCCAGCAGCCAAGGACAAAATGAAAAACTGTTTTTT
clone size: NA; V gene: TRBV4-2; D gene: NA; J gene: TRBJ2-1; CDR3 protein: CASSQESPPSAIGNEQFF; CDR3 DNA: TGTGCCAGCAGCCAAGAGTCCCCCCCTAGCGCCATCGGAAATGAGCAGTTCTTC
clone size: NA; V gene: TRBV18; D gene: TRBD1; J gene: TRBJ1-1; CDR3 protein: CASSRDRNSEAFF; CDR3 DNA: TGTGCCAGCTCCCGGGACAGAAACTCTGAAGCTTTCTTT
clone size: many; V gene: TRBV7-2; D gene: NA; J gene: TRBJ2-7; CDR3 protein: CASSLTGYYEQYF; CDR3 DNA: TGTGCCAGCAGCTTAACTGGTTACTACGAGCAGTACTTC
clone size: many; V gene: TRBV4-3; D gene: TRBD1; J gene: TRBJ1-2; CDR3 protein: CASSRNTRDRDYGYTF; CDR3 DNA: TGCGCCAGCAGCCGGAATACCCGGGACAGGGACTATGGCTACACCTTC
clone size: many; V gene: TRBV4-1; D gene: TRBD1; J gene: TRBJ1-2; CDR3 protein: CASSQPKATGDRGLYGYTF; CDR3 DNA: TGCGCCAGCAGCCAGCCGAAGGCCACGGGGGACAGGGGGCTCTATGGCTACACCTTC